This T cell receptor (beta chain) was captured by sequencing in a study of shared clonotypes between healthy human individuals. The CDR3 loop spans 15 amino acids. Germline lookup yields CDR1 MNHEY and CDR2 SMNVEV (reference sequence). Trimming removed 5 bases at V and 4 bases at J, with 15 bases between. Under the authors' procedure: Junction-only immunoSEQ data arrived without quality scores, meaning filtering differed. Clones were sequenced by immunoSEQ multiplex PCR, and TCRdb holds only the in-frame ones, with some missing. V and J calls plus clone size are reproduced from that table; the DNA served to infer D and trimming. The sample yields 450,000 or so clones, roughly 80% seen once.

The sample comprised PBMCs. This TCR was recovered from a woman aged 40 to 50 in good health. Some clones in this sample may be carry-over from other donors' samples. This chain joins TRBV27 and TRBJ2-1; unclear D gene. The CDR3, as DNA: TGTGCCAGCAGTCGTCGGATCCTTCGTTACAATGAGCAGTTCTTC. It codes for CASSRRILRYNEQFF.